Below, 22 T cell receptor beta chains from the same sample are listed, as sequenced in a study of yellow fever vaccine responses in identical twins. MiXCR, applied by TCRdb to the RT-PCR reads, yields one record per CDR3 protein. Here the sample spans about 2,800 distinct CDR3 sequences, around 89% being singletons. Sample: T cells from blood (PBMCs), unsorted or a sorted subset (not recorded which), taken before or after yellow fever vaccination (not recorded which). The receptor source for this set is a female donor who received the yellow fever vaccine.

The rearrangement joins TRBV18 to TRBJ1-5, with 8 bases identical to TRBD1. The germline gives CDR1 KGHSH, CDR2 LQKENI. V lost 3 bases, J lost 1 base, and 5 bases stayed unmatched. This CDR3 is built from 16 residues. In nucleotides, the CDR3 is TGTGCCAGCTCACCCTCGACAGGGGTAAGCAATCAGCCCCAGCATTTT. It translates to CASSPSTGVSNQPQHF.

The gene calls are TRBV7-8 and TRBJ1-3; no firm D call. Looked up from germline, CDR1 is SGHVS and CDR2 is FQNEAQ. Trimming took 2 bases from V and 11 from J, leaving 10 bases between them. The CDR3 contains 12 residues. CDR3: CASSLPGKAIYF. In DNA form, the CDR3 reads TGTGCCAGCAGCTTACCTGGGAAGGCCATATATTTT. The variable domain in full, completed from reference TRBV7-8 and TRBJ1-3, reads GAGVSQSPRYKVAKRGQDVALRCDPISGHVSLFWYQQALGQGPEFLTYFQNEAQLDKSGLPSDRFFAERPEGSVSTLKIQRTQQEDSAVYLCASSLPGKAIYFGEGSWLTVV.

The rearrangement links TRBV7-9 to TRBJ1-5; 11 bases match TRBD1. The CDR3 length is 15 residues. Germline CDR1 is SEHNR and CDR2 is FQNEAQ (reference sequence). V dropped 4 bases and J dropped 4; count of bases not matched to a gene: 3. The CDR3 sequence: CASSWGQGVNQPQHF. The DNA of the CDR3 is TGTGCCAGCAGCTGGGGACAGGGGGTAAATCAGCCCCAGCATTTT.

CDR3 sequence reads: CASSESAPYYEQYF. The CDR3 coding sequence is TGTGCCAGCAGTGAATCCGCTCCATATTACGAGCAGTACTTC. This rearrangement joins TRBV25-1 to TRBJ2-7; no clear D gene. Germline values: CDR1 MGHDK, CDR2 SYGVNS. Trimming pared 1 base from V and 4 bases from J, leaving 11 bases between. The CDR3 spans 14 residues.

The rearrangement links TRBV21-1 to TRBJ2-1. TRBV21-1 is a recognized pseudogene. This CDR3 is 15 amino acids long. The CDR3 protein is CARTYNSAIYNEQFF. The DNA for the CDR3 is TGTGCCAGAACTTACAACAGTGCCATCTACAATGAGCAGTTCTTC.

The chain joins TRBV29-1 to TRBJ1-4; D gene ambiguous. Germline V gives CDR1 SQVTM, CDR2 ANQGSEA. The length of the CDR3 is 13 residues. The V end lost 2 bases, the J end lost 4 bases, and 8 bases lay between the germline ends. CDR3 sequence: CSVEWRGNEKLFF. In DNA form, the CDR3 reads TGCAGCGTTGAATGGCGGGGTAATGAAAAACTGTTTTTT.

The V gene is TRBV12-3 or TRBV12-4, the J gene TRBJ2-7; D ambiguous. V was cut by 6 bases and J by 4 bases, with 10 bases left in between. CDR3 length: 12 amino acids. DNA for the CDR3: TGTGCCAGCAGGAATAGCCCGTACGAGCAGTACTTC. Translation: CASRNSPYEQYF.

V usage is TRBV6-5 and J usage is TRBJ1-4; TRBD1 agrees at 9 bases. The length of the CDR3 is 16 residues. Germline-derived CDR1 and CDR2 are MNHEY and SVGAGI. Trimming at V came to 4 bases and at J to 7 bases, leaving 10 bases not matched to a gene. CDR3 in amino acids: CASSWDRASGGEKLFF. Here the CDR3 DNA reads TGTGCCAGCAGTTGGGACAGGGCCTCAGGAGGTGAAAAACTGTTTTTT.

The chain recombines TRBV29-1 with TRBJ1-1, with 11 bases identical to TRBD1. Trimming at V came to 7 bases and at J to 7 bases, leaving 5 bases not matched to a gene. The CDR3 runs 12 residues. Germline V lookup: CDR1 SQVTM, CDR2 ANQGSEA. The CDR3 DNA follows: TGCAGCGGGGACAGGGGGGGTAATGAAGCTTTCTTT. This sequence encodes CSGDRGGNEAFF. The full variable domain, in which reference TRBV29-1 and TRBJ1-1 provide the parts outside the CDR3, is SAVISQKPSRDICQRGTSLTIQCQVDSQVTMMFWYRQQPGQSLTLIATANQGSEATYESGFVIDKFPISRPNLTFSTLTVSNMSPEDSSIYLCSGDRGGNEAFFGQGTRLTVV.

V usage is TRBV18 and J usage is TRBJ1-1, with D tentatively TRBD1 (6 bases). CDR1 and CDR2 (germline): KGHSH, LQKENI. CDR3 length: 16 residues. V gave up 0 bases and J gave up 2 bases, with 13 bases separating them. The CDR3: CASSPPMTGSNTEAFF. CDR3 DNA: TGTGCCAGCTCACCACCGATGACAGGCAGTAACACTGAAGCTTTCTTT. The whole variable domain, remainder taken from reference TRBV18 and TRBJ1-1, is NAGVMQNPRHLVRRRGQEARLRCSPMKGHSHVYWYRQLPEEGLKFMVYLQKENIIDESGMPKERFSAEFPKEGPSILRIQQVVRGDSAAYFCASSPPMTGSNTEAFFGQGTRLTVV.

The J gene is TRBJ1-2, the V gene TRBV5-6, with D tentatively TRBD1 (5 bases). The germline V gene encodes CDR1 SGHDT and CDR2 YYEEEE. The CDR3 contains 13 residues. The V end lost 1 base, the J end lost 2 bases, and 6 bases lay between the germline ends. DNA of the CDR3: TGTGCCAGCAGCTTGAGGGGAAACTATGGCTACACCTTC. Translating gives CASSLRGNYGYTF.

The gene calls are TRBV9 and TRBJ1-3; D is uncertain. Germline loops: CDR1 SGDLS, CDR2 YYNGEE. V was pared by 0 bases and J by 0 bases, with 13 bases between. This CDR3 is 17 amino acids long. CDR3 sequence (DNA): TGTGCCAGCAGCGTAGGGGCATCTTCCTCCTCTGGAAACACCATATATTTT. Protein sequence: CASSVGASSSSGNTIYF.

The chain carries TRBV4-1 and TRBJ1-6; D is unclear. CDR1 and CDR2 from the germline V gene are MGHRA and YSYEKL. V dropped 4 bases and J dropped 10 bases, with 17 bases sitting between them. This CDR3 is 15 amino acids long. CDR3 in amino acids: CASSLHGDVGSPLHF. The CDR3, as DNA: TGCGCCAGCAGCCTCCACGGCGATGTCGGATCACCCCTCCACTTT.

This clonotype has a single count. The genes are TRBV19 and TRBJ2-7, with a tentative D call TRBD2 (6 bases). The V end lost 10 bases, the J end lost 12 bases, and 22 bases lay between the germline ends. The CDR3 loop spans 12 amino acids. CDR1 is LNHDA and CDR2 is SQIVND in the germline V gene (reference sequence). The CDR3 DNA follows: TGTGCCACCAGCCAGGAGGGTAGTCCCCGGTACTTC. Its protein is CATSQEGSPRYF.

The CDR3 DNA sequence: TGTGCCAGTGCGGAGTCCTACAATGAGCAGTTCTTC. Protein sequence: CASAESYNEQFF. The V call is TRBV19, the J call TRBJ2-1, with D uncertain. V was cut by 8 bases and J by 1 base, with 6 bases left in between. Germline V lookup: CDR1 LNHDA, CDR2 SQIVND (reference sequence). The CDR3 loop spans 12 amino acids.

The chain employs TRBV10-1 and TRBJ2-7, with TRBD2 as a possible D gene (5 bases). Trimming removed 2 bases at V and 1 base at J, with 6 bases between. Germline V gene sequence: CDR1 WNHNN, CDR2 SYGVQD (reference sequence). There are 13 residues in the CDR3. CDR3 in DNA: TGCGCCAGCAGTGAGGGGAGTTCCTACGAGCAGTACTTC. Protein: CASSEGSSYEQYF.

This clonotype has only one observation. The chain combines TRBV18 with TRBJ2-5; D may be TRBD1 (5 bases). The CDR3 has 13 residues. The V gene's germline CDR1 is KGHSH and CDR2 LQKENI. The V and J ends lost 3 bases and 3 bases respectively, with 8 bases between them. This CDR3 is CASSPLTEETQYF. The CDR3, as DNA: TGTGCCAGCTCACCTTTGACAGAAGAGACCCAGTACTTC.

The gene calls are TRBV29-1 and TRBJ1-4; D possibly corresponds to TRBD1 (5 bases). The ends were cut back, 1 base at V and 7 bases at J, with 10 bases in the middle. The CDR3 spans 13 residues. Germline CDR1 reads SQVTM; CDR2 reads ANQGSEA. The CDR3 spells CSVEGGAGEKLFF. CDR3 nucleotides: TGCAGCGTTGAAGGGGGCGCGGGTGAAAAACTGTTTTTT.

The rearrangement links TRBV6-5 to TRBJ1-1; D unresolved. With 0 bases removed from V and 0 bases from J, the gap between germline ends came to 11 bases. CDR3 size: 16 residues. Germline-derived CDR1 and CDR2 are MNHEY and SVGAGI. The chain's CDR3 is CASSYSLSGLNTEAFF. The CDR3 nucleotides are TGTGCCAGCAGTTACTCGTTATCCGGGCTGAACACTGAAGCTTTCTTT.

The chain is built from TRBV29-1 and TRBJ2-2; maybe TRBD1 (6 bases). V was cut by 4 bases and J by 4 bases, with 7 bases left in between. This CDR3 is 12 amino acids long. Germline V gene lookup returns CDR1 SQVTM and CDR2 ANQGSEA. The CDR3 is CSVGGLTGELFF. In nucleotides, the CDR3 is TGCAGCGTTGGGGGGCTCACCGGGGAGCTGTTTTTT.

This chain uses TRBV10-3 with TRBJ1-1; weak D call: TRBD1 (6 bases). Trimming removed 0 bases from V and 10 bases from J, with 12 bases in between. The CDR3 length is 13 residues. From germline, CDR1 is ENHRY and CDR2 SYGVKD. CDR3 coding DNA: TGTGCCATCAGTGAGTCGACAGGACCGGGAGCTTTCTTT. Translated: CAISESTGPGAFF.

The rearrangement joins TRBV5-6 to TRBJ2-7; 10 nucleotides align to TRBD2. Germline lookup yields CDR1 SGHDT and CDR2 YYEEEE. V lost 1 base to trimming and J lost 9 bases; unmatched junction nucleotides: 7. The CDR3 covers 14 residues. The CDR3 DNA follows: TGTGCCAGCAGCTTGACTAGCGGGATCGCGGGGCAGTACTTC. This encodes CASSLTSGIAGQYF.